This record covers a single T cell receptor (beta chain). Its antigen is not known. Indicated time point: newly diagnosed GD, antithyroid drugs for less than 3 months. Making the TCR library involved RNA that had been extracted from PBMCs. This entry is derived from a study of regulatory T cells in long-lasting Graves disease. The CDR3 spans 15 residues. V gave up 2 bases and J gave up 3 bases, with 12 bases separating them. Germline V gives CDR1 MDHEN, CDR2 SYDVKM. Overall study results and limits: Preferential use of TRBV28, TRBJ1-2 and TRBJ2-5 was seen in persistent disease.

Building of the TCR beta libraries involved iRepertoire HTBI primers and Arm-PCR of CDR3 regions. TCRdb reprocessed the multiplex PCR reads with MiXCR, giving one entry per CDR3 protein. The sample has approximately 230,000 distinct CDR3 sequences, approximately 16% seen once; the top ten hold around 21%. This sequence was found in a female donor with Graves disease. The genes are TRBV28 and TRBJ2-3; D is tentatively TRBD1 or TRBD2 (5 bases each). The specimen was peripheral blood mononuclear cells (PBMCs), collected at new diagnosis, from a patient treated with antithyroid drugs. The CDR3 reads CASSLPPGRTDTQYF. The CDR3 DNA reads TGTGCCAGCAGTTTACCGCCGGGGCGGACAGATACGCAGTATTTT.